This T cell receptor beta chain was sequenced during a study of shared clonotypes between healthy human individuals. Points from the study as a whole: In having few donors, the study represented limited genetic and exposure-history diversity. Naive CD4 clonotypes overlapped across a few donors at about 5.3%.

The CDR3 has 15 amino acids. J was trimmed by 5 bases and V by 4 bases; bases with no gene match: 9. From germline, CDR1 is SQVTM and CDR2 ANQGSEA. For this clone: Its target is unknown.

The assay was carried out at the deep level. Sequencing was performed with immunoSEQ multiplex PCR; in TCRdb, only in-frame clones are kept and a portion is missing. Counted here are 190,000 or so clones, 85% to 95% occurring once; the ten biggest clones make up roughly 0.07%. The TCR sequence derives from a woman aged 25 to 39 in good health. V and J are TRBV29-1 and TRBJ2-2; 8 bases map to TRBD2. Source material: naive CD4+ T cells sorted from blood. Subset specified: CD45RA+ positively selected. The CDR3 loop is CSVAPGLVSTGELFF. Written as DNA, the CDR3 is TGCAGCGTTGCCCCGGGACTAGTTTCTACCGGGGAGCTGTTTTTT.